This T cell receptor (beta chain) originates from a study of CD8+CD57+ T cells in acquired aplastic anemia. Overall study context: Recorded DNA amounts for sorted CD4+ and CD8+ cells had an average of approximately 2.9 ug. Overall study findings and caveats: Researchers report that twenty-nine CD8+ CDR3 sequences appeared in both patients and controls. No significant patient-versus-control difference appeared in CD8+ Simpson's diversity.

Those patients picked for sequencing had displayed CD8+CD57+ cell expansion on flow cytometry. No therapy had been given to the patients at the time of blood sampling. The template for TCR beta VDJ and CDR3 sequence profiling was genomic DNA. In TCRdb, the reads were re-called with MiXCR into one record per CDR3 protein. The sample lists roughly 290,000 distinct CDR3 sequences, about three fifths occurring once. This clonotype was detected many times. Its antigen is as yet unknown. The V gene end was trimmed by 3 bases and the J gene end by 7 bases; junction bases not matched to a gene: 18. The CDR3 length is 17 residues.

The gene calls are TRBV12-3 or TRBV12-4 and TRBJ2-7; 7 nucleotides agree with TRBD1. This TCR was sampled from a human donor with aplastic anemia. What was sequenced was sorted CD4+, CD8+, or CD8+CD57+ T cells (not recorded which) from PBMCs. The CDR3 sequence is CASSFAGTALTPGEQYF. The CDR3 DNA sequence: TGTGCCAGCAGTTTCGCCGGGACAGCCCTTACTCCGGGGGAGCAGTACTTC.